The T cell receptor beta chain under discussion was sequenced for a study of T cells in Graves' hyperthyroidism and ophthalmopathy. RNA transcripts gave rise to amplified TCR beta CDR3 regions. The primer set for the first-round RT-PCR of the TCR CDR3 was HTBI. TCRdb recomputed calls from the multiplex PCR reads with MiXCR, one row per CDR3 protein. This sample yields 300,000 or so distinct CDR3 sequences, of which about 15% are seen a single time; approximately 35% belongs to the top ten. No progression to ophthalmopathy during 18 months of follow-up defined stable disease. Any patient presenting with uncontrolled infection, other autoimmune disease, pregnancy or lactation was left out. The sequencing input was blood. This clonotype originated in a man between 25 and 39 years old with Graves' hyperthyroidism.

The CDR3 sequence: CSVEGGAGTDTQYF. The CDR3 DNA reads as TGCAGCGTTGAAGGAGGGGCCGGCACAGATACGCAGTATTTT. The chain is built from TRBV29-1 and TRBJ2-3, with D perhaps being TRBD1 or TRBD2 (5 bases each). V was pared by 1 base and J by 1 base, with 9 bases between. CDR1 SQVTM and CDR2 ANQGSEA come from the germline V gene. CDR3 length: 14 amino acids.